A selection of T cell receptor beta chains follows, all from one sample in a study of blood T cells in healthy people across ages. TCRdb re-derived calls from the 5' RACE reads in MiXCR, one entry per CDR3 protein. The sample has roughly 2 million distinct CDR3 sequences, 40% to 55% seen once; the top ten hold more than 2%. The specimen sequenced was blood. Receptors originate from a woman between 40 and 50 years old in good health. Both conserved end residues are part of each CDR3. Fields, in order: V gene, J gene, clone size, D gene, CDR3 DNA, CDR3 protein. D genes are given only for firm matches. Only some rows state a clone size, as once, few, many or a class for expanded clones.

>TRBV27|TRBJ2-5|few|NA
TGTGCCAGCAGAGCCTTCCCGGGGGTTCTGGTTGAGACCCAGTACTTC
CASRAFPGVLVETQYF
>TRBV6-2/TRBV6-3|TRBJ1-4|NA|NA
TGTGCCAGCAGTTATGATAAGACGCAGAAACACCGAGGCAATGAAAAACTGTTTTTT
CASSYDKTQKHRGNEKLFF
>TRBV10-2|TRBJ2-7|few|NA
TGCGCCAGCGAACGTCGGACTGCGGGGTTATACGAGCAGTACTTC
CASERRTAGLYEQYF
>TRBV7-9|TRBJ2-5|NA|TRBD2
TGTGCCAGCAGCCCAGGGACTAGCCAGACCCAGTACTTC
CASSPGTSQTQYF
>TRBV3-1|TRBJ2-2|NA|NA
TGTGCCAGTAGCCAAGGTATAATGAACACCGGGGAGCTGTTTTTT
CASSQGIMNTGELFF
>TRBV5-5|TRBJ1-4|NA|NA
TGTGCCAGCAGCTTGTTCGAGAATGGAGAAAAACTGTTTTTT
CASSLFENGEKLFF
>TRBV24-1|TRBJ2-1|NA|NA
TGTGCCACCAGTGACCCCGGTGTTAGCAATGAGCAGTTCTTC
CATSDPGVSNEQFF
>TRBV7-2|TRBJ2-1|NA|NA
TGTGCCAGCAGCTATCGCTCTAAGGATGAGCAGTTCTTC
CASSYRSKDEQFF
>TRBV7-2|TRBJ2-6|NA|TRBD2
TGTGCCAGCAGCTTAATTGGGGGAGGGTCTGGGGCCAACGTCCTGACTTTC
CASSLIGGGSGANVLTF
>TRBV20-1|TRBJ2-6|NA|NA
TGCAGTGCTAGAGATCAATCACGGCCTGGGGCCAACGTCCTGACTTTC
CSARDQSRPGANVLTF
>TRBV20-1|TRBJ2-7|NA|TRBD2
TGCAGTGCTAGAGAGCCACGCGGGGGGGCCGACGAGCAGTACTTC
CSAREPRGGADEQYF
>TRBV6-6|TRBJ1-5|NA|NA
TGTGCCAGCAAACGGGTCAATCAGCCCCAGCATTTT
CASKRVNQPQHF
>TRBV6-5|TRBJ1-2|NA|NA
TGTGCCAGTAGCCCAATGGACGGCTATGGCTACATCTTC
CASSPMDGYGYIF
>TRBV27|TRBJ2-1|NA|NA
TGTGCCAGCAGTTTACTGGCGGGGGCCCTTAACTCCTACAATGAGCAGTTCTTC
CASSLLAGALNSYNEQFF
>TRBV20-1|TRBJ2-5|NA|NA
TGCAGCGCCGCGTCCGGGGGCAGGGAGACCCAGTACTTC
CSAASGGRETQYF
>TRBV6-6|TRBJ1-5|NA|NA
TGTGCCGTACGCACAACGAATCAGCCCCAGCATTTT
CAVRTTNQPQHF
>TRBV13|TRBJ2-7|NA|NA
TGTGCCAGCAGCCCAAAAGAAGGACAGATCGACGAGCAGTACTTC
CASSPKEGQIDEQYF
>TRBV5-1|TRBJ1-4|NA|TRBD1
TGCGCCAGCAGCCCGGGACAGGGGGCGCGGACTAATGAAAAACTGTTTTTT
CASSPGQGARTNEKLFF
>TRBV7-2|TRBJ2-1|few|TRBD1
TGTGCCAGCAGCCCCGGGACAGGGGCCAATGAGCAGTTCTTC
CASSPGTGANEQFF
>TRBV6-1|TRBJ2-6|few|NA
TGTGCCAGCAGTAGGGAGACCCCATCATCCTCTGGGGCCAACGTCCTGACTTTC
CASSRETPSSSGANVLTF
>TRBV6-6|TRBJ2-3|NA|NA
TGTGCCAGCAGTCGGGGACCTGCAGATACGCAGTATTTT
CASSRGPADTQYF
>TRBV2|TRBJ1-2|NA|NA
TGTGCCAGCAGTGAGATGCAGGGTAGCTATGGCTACACCTTC
CASSEMQGSYGYTF
>TRBV6-4|TRBJ2-5|NA|NA
TGTGCCAGCAGGTCGGGCGGCGAGAAAGAGACCCAGTACTTC
CASRSGGEKETQYF
>TRBV2|TRBJ1-2|NA|NA
TGTGCCAGCAGCCGGACAGCCGTTAACTATGGCTACACCTTC
CASSRTAVNYGYTF
>TRBV6-2/TRBV6-3|TRBJ1-2|NA|TRBD1
TGTGCCAGCAGACCGACAGGGAAGGTCAACTATGGCTACACCTTC
CASRPTGKVNYGYTF
>TRBV6-5|TRBJ2-5|few|TRBD1
TGTGCCAGCAGTTGGGACAGTTCGGCAAAGACCCAGTACTTC
CASSWDSSAKTQYF
>TRBV12-3/TRBV12-4|TRBJ1-2|NA|TRBD1
TGTGCCAGCAGTGAACAGGGGATCTATGGCTACACCTTC
CASSEQGIYGYTF
>TRBV7-6|TRBJ1-2|few|NA
TGTGCCAGCAGCTCCAATGTGCCGGGGGGCAACTATGGCTACACCTTC
CASSSNVPGGNYGYTF
>TRBV29-1|TRBJ1-1|NA|TRBD1
TGCAGCGTTGACGGACAGGGAACGGGGAGCCCTGAAGCTTTCTTT
CSVDGQGTGSPEAFF
>TRBV20-1|TRBJ2-7|NA|TRBD1
TGCAGTGCTAGAAATCTCGGGACAGGGGACCCCTACGAGCAGTACTTC
CSARNLGTGDPYEQYF
>TRBV20-1|TRBJ2-1|NA|NA
TGCAGTGCTAGAGGGGTCCAGCAGGCTAACTACGAGCAGTTCTTC
CSARGVQQANYEQFF
>TRBV11-2|TRBJ2-7|once|TRBD2
TGTGCCAGCAGCTTCCCACGTTTCCGGGCCGGGAGGCGGGAGACCTACAATGAGCAGTACTTC
CASSFPRFRAGRRETYNEQYF
>TRBV6-2/TRBV6-3|TRBJ2-7|few|NA
TGTGCCAGCAGCTCCCGTACGCCCATTCCATCCGAGCAGTACTTC
CASSSRTPIPSEQYF
>TRBV6-5|TRBJ1-4|NA|TRBD1
TGTGTCAGCAGTCCCAGGGGGCCCGATGAAAAACTGTTTTTT
CVSSPRGPDEKLFF
>TRBV18|TRBJ2-3|NA|TRBD1
TGTGCCAGCTCACCGGGACAGATCAGCACAGATACGCAGTATTTT
CASSPGQISTDTQYF
>TRBV3-1|TRBJ1-3|NA|NA
TGTGCCAGCAGCCAAAATTCAGGGACTGGAAACACCATATATTTT
CASSQNSGTGNTIYF
>TRBV19|TRBJ2-5|once|NA
TGTGCCAGTAGCTCAGTCCTTCCTGACAGACAAGAGACCCAGTACTTC
CASSSVLPDRQETQYF
>TRBV29-1|TRBJ2-5|NA|NA
TGCAGCGTCCACGAGGTAGAGACCCAGTACTTC
CSVHEVETQYF
>TRBV6-2/TRBV6-3|TRBJ1-1|NA|TRBD1
TGTGCCAGCAGCTCCCTTTTTGGGACAGGGTCCTTGGGGGAGACTGAAGCTTTCTTT
CASSSLFGTGSLGETEAFF
>TRBV28|TRBJ2-3|NA|NA
TGTGCCAGCGAAGGCCACTGGACCACAGATACGCAGTATTTT
CASEGHWTTDTQYF
>TRBV5-1|TRBJ2-7|NA|TRBD1
TGCGCCAGCAGCTTGACCCGGACAGGATTTGACGAGCAGTACTTC
CASSLTRTGFDEQYF
>TRBV29-1|TRBJ2-7|NA|NA
TGCAGCATTGAAAGTCGGGGGGCCCCCGCCTACGAGCAGTACTTC
CSIESRGAPAYEQYF
>TRBV24-1|TRBJ1-5|NA|NA
TGTGCCACCAGCCCCCGAGGAGGGCAGCCCCAGCATTTT
CATSPRGGQPQHF
>TRBV24-1|TRBJ1-2|NA|NA
TGTGCCACCAGTGATTTGCGCACTGGCTACACCTTC
CATSDLRTGYTF
>TRBV25-1|TRBJ1-6|NA|NA
TGTGCCAGCAAGGTCACTTATAATTCACCCCTCCACTTT
CASKVTYNSPLHF
>TRBV12-3/TRBV12-4|TRBJ1-1|NA|TRBD1
TGTGCCAGCAGTTTAGCGCCAGGGGGAACTGAAGCTTTCTTT
CASSLAPGGTEAFF
>TRBV12-5|TRBJ2-3|NA|TRBD2
TGTGCTAGTGGGGGCCAGACTAGCGGGGGGCCAGATACGCAGTATTTT
CASGGQTSGGPDTQYF
>TRBV6-1|TRBJ1-2|NA|NA
TGTGCCAGCAGTGAAAGTACCGGACGTTTCTGGTATGGCTACACCTTC
CASSESTGRFWYGYTF
>TRBV7-2|TRBJ1-2|NA|NA
TGTGCCAGCAGCCTAGAAGGGATTCTTCCAAGCTATGGCTACACCTTC
CASSLEGILPSYGYTF
>TRBV20-1|TRBJ2-7|few|TRBD1
TGCAGTGCCCCCGGGTGGGGACAGGGGTATGACGAGCAGTACTTC
CSAPGWGQGYDEQYF
>TRBV3-1|TRBJ1-6|NA|NA
TGTGCCAGCAGCCAAGGGAGGGTTGGATCACCCCTCCACTTT
CASSQGRVGSPLHF
>TRBV12-3/TRBV12-4|TRBJ1-2|NA|TRBD1
TGTGCCAGCAGCATACAGGGGACTTACGGCTACACCTTC
CASSIQGTYGYTF
>TRBV9|TRBJ2-1|NA|NA
TGTGCCAGCAGCCCTGAGACCGACAATGAGCAGTTCTTC
CASSPETDNEQFF